The source of this T cell receptor (beta chain) is a study of early T cells in non-severe SARS-CoV-2 infection (dated by TCRdb to the early 2020s). For the wider study: TCR sequencing used bulk RNA from unsorted whole blood, so alpha and beta chains could not be paired.

Library prep was done by 5' RACE. TCRdb shows the sequencer as NextSeq 500. Unique molecular identifiers were attached to individual cDNA molecules in the TCR library protocol so that sequencing error and PCR bias could be corrected. Both TCR alpha and beta chains were sequenced, and tight co-correlation was observed between alpha and beta sequence abundances in each sample. As for the authors' bioinformatics: V gene, J gene and CDR3 annotation of TCR sequences was performed with Decombinator V4. Expanded TCRs were defined as changing significantly between any two time points under a Poisson model with p below 0.0001. TCR abundances were normalised to the total number of TCRs sequenced per sample and were expressed as counts per million. MAIT TCRs were defined by TRAV1-2 paired with TRAJ12, TRAJ20 or TRAJ33, and iNKT TCRs by TRAV10 paired with TRAJ18. A search of VDJdb, accessed on 1 November 2021, was run for TCRs annotated to CMV, EBV and SARS-CoV-2, with TCRs annotated for multiple antigens excluded. Using fastp at Q25 and MiXCR, TCRdb reprocessed the public reads and kept productive beta chains. Entries are consolidated by CDR3 protein sequence, retaining the most common genes and DNA. TCRdb's processing, not the study's, gives the V and J calls here. The sample profile shows roughly 58,000 distinct CDR3 sequences; 11% of them were found once. The ten largest clones represent 10% of the sample.

In its sample, this clonotype was seen many times. Its antigen remains unidentified. No base-level quality is on record; no much larger clone is a single base apart. Trimming takes 6 bases from V and 5 bases from J, and the germline ends sit 7 bases apart. The CDR3 measures 11 amino acids from cysteine to phenylalanine. Solely the CDR3 DNA is kept, with 33 bases framed from the first base. Sequences MNHEY (CDR1) and SVGEGT (CDR2) are obtained from the germline V gene. Overall results and qualifications from the work: VDJdb matching was skewed toward anti-spike CD8 responses, so virus-specific expansions were likely underestimated and private and CD4 specificities were missed.

This was a case-control study nested in a cohort of healthcare workers in London, UK, who had nasopharyngeal swab PCR tests and blood samples taken every week. Healthcare workers were recruited during the week of the UK lockdown, between 23 and 31 March 2020, and followed weekly for up to 16 weeks. The rearrangement joined TRBV6-2 or TRBV6-3 to TRBJ1-1, with the D segment identity uncertain. The clonotype was recovered from an adult who was a healthcare worker with PCR-confirmed SARS-CoV-2 infection or an uninfected control (not recorded which). Sequenced input: whole blood. The DNA is TGTGCCAGCAGACGGCTGACTGAAGCTTTCTTT. This encodes CASRRLTEAFF.